A selection of T cell receptor beta chains follows, all from one sample in a study of T cells after yellow fever vaccination. TCRdb re-derived calls from the 5' RACE reads in MiXCR, one entry per CDR3 protein. This table holds about 320,000 distinct CDR3 sequences, approximately 4.3% found once. The material was PBMCs, obtained 15 days after the yellow fever booster vaccination. Receptor source: a man in his late teens or twenties who received the YFV17D yellow fever vaccine. The conserved cysteine and the conserved F or W are not part of the CDR3 here.

V gene	J gene	CDR3 protein
TRBV7-9	TRBJ1-1	ASSYRGQVGNTEAF
TRBV27	TRBJ1-6	ASRDRRSSYNSPLH
TRBV7-6	TRBJ2-1	ASSLRGLADYNEQF
TRBV2	TRBJ2-3	ASSARAGESDTQY
TRBV5-1	TRBJ2-1	ASSPDRAANEQF
TRBV2	TRBJ2-5	ARGRSQETQY
TRBV18	TRBJ2-5	ASSSPGRQGETQY
TRBV5-1	TRBJ2-1	ASSLVSGFNEQF
TRBV10-3	TRBJ2-7	AISRDTSYEQY
TRBV7-9	TRBJ1-3	ASSLPGISSGNTIY
TRBV11-2	TRBJ1-1	ASSMSTGKNTEAF
TRBV4-1	TRBJ1-2	ASSQGALGQAIYGYT
TRBV18	TRBJ1-2	ASSPGAGSNYGYT
TRBV6-2/TRBV6-3	TRBJ1-5	ASTDLDNQPQH
TRBV7-8	TRBJ1-5	ASSLIEDQPQH
TRBV12-3/TRBV12-4	TRBJ1-2	ASTPQLGGDYGYT
TRBV2	TRBJ2-2	ASTPGRGTGELF
TRBV4-1	TRBJ1-5	ASSQVARANQPQH
TRBV3-1	TRBJ1-1	ASSQGRTGTEAF
TRBV5-1	TRBJ1-5	ASSPETGLGQPQH
TRBV9	TRBJ1-3	ASSVNGGSGNTIY
TRBV3-1	TRBJ1-2	ASSQDRASGYT
TRBV28	TRBJ1-2	ASSLYGHYYGYT
TRBV5-5	TRBJ2-1	ASSFWMLNEQF
TRBV5-1	TRBJ1-1	ASSLAGGYTEAF
TRBV6-2/TRBV6-3	TRBJ2-1	ASSVRVENEQF
TRBV9	TRBJ1-1	ASGKRDTEAF
TRBV4-2	TRBJ1-1	ASTPGRGNTEAF
TRBV4-1	TRBJ1-5	ASSQGALTSGSNQPQH
TRBV7-9	TRBJ1-3	ASSLVWGASGNTIY
TRBV2	TRBJ2-7	ASSVSGGPSYEQY
TRBV4-1	TRBJ2-1	ASSQVPDSGKEQF
TRBV9	TRBJ1-1	ASSEGKSVNTEAF
TRBV4-2	TRBJ2-1	ASSQEGVRDEQF
TRBV10-3	TRBJ1-1	AIGGGGTNTEAF
TRBV6-4	TRBJ1-1	ASSDRDNTEAF
TRBV5-1	TRBJ2-3	ASSIQTGGPEDTQY
TRBV7-2	TRBJ1-1	ASSSAGSFITEAF
TRBV5-4	TRBJ2-7	ASSGGTVYEQY
TRBV7-2	TRBJ2-2	ASSLTAPNTGELF
TRBV6-5	TRBJ2-5	ASSLAGLAGSQETQY
TRBV5-1	TRBJ2-7	ASRRQDLSYEQY
TRBV6-4	TRBJ2-1	ASRPAADEYNEQF
TRBV18	TRBJ1-1	ASSQNYQAEAF
TRBV15	TRBJ2-2	ATSRDVEVLASGGTGELF
TRBV4-3	TRBJ1-5	ASSRNRGRNQPQH
TRBV4-3	TRBJ2-1	ASSSPLAGGVNEQF
TRBV30	TRBJ1-2	AWSNGAYGYT
TRBV21-1	TRBJ2-2	ASSKFCRPNTGELF
TRBV7-2	TRBJ1-3	ASSPQSSGNTIY
TRBV4-3	TRBJ2-5	ASSPLGREETQY
TRBV7-8	TRBJ1-3	ASSPVQGASGNTIY
TRBV11-2	TRBJ1-4	ASSLDGTGINEKLF
TRBV9	TRBJ2-1	ASSVAGGQGFYEQF
TRBV7-2	TRBJ2-3	ASSGGDKYTQY
TRBV10-3	TRBJ2-7	AISDSSGVYYEQY
TRBV11-3	TRBJ2-2	ASSLRAGTARTGELF
TRBV7-6	TRBJ2-7	ASSSGGRARGEQY
TRBV7-9	TRBJ1-5	ASSPLSSGRIKSQPQH